These 5 T cell receptor beta chains came from one sample sequenced in a study of early stage breast cancer tumors. Assay used: immunoSEQ multiplex PCR; TCRdb lists only in-frame clones, some missing. The table lists approximately 30,000 clones, about 80% of them singletons. Sequencing was carried out using blood. These receptors came from a person between 60 and 70 years old with breast cancer.

The J gene is TRBJ2-7, the V gene TRBV29-1; D possibly corresponds to TRBD2 (5 bases). The CDR3 is made up of 13 amino acids. CDR1 SQVTM and CDR2 ANQGSEA come from the germline V gene. V lost 2 bases, J lost 6 bases, and 14 bases lay in between. CDR3 bases: TGCAGCGTTGAAATCGGGGTTTGGGGCGAGCAGTACTTC. Its protein is CSVEIGVWGEQYF.

Only a few counts were recorded for this clone. Other DNA sequences within the sample encode an identical CDR3. This rearrangement joins TRBV19 to TRBJ2-3; 11 bases agree with TRBD2. This CDR3 contains 17 residues. After removal of 2 bases from V and 3 bases from J, the junction contained 7 bases not matched to a gene. Germline CDR1 is LNHDA and CDR2 is SQIVND (reference sequence). Here the CDR3 reads CASSILTSGSGTDTQYF. For the CDR3, the DNA is TGTGCCAGTAGTATATTAACTAGCGGGAGTGGTACAGATACGCAGTATTTT.

This clone was counted a single time. The J gene is TRBJ1-1, the V gene TRBV6-5; no clear D gene. Germline loops: CDR1 MNHEY, CDR2 SVGAGI. V was cut by 6 bases and J by 1 base, with 6 bases left in between. This CDR3 comprises 12 residues. CDR3 DNA: TGTGCCAGCAGGGAGTGGAACACTGAAGCTTTCTTT. Translating gives CASREWNTEAFF.

This clone counts as medium-sized. The gene calls are TRBV19 and TRBJ2-2; TRBD2 might be the D (5 bases). The CDR3 runs to 14 residues. Trimming cost V 6 bases and J 5 bases, with 13 bases left between them. Germline-derived CDR1 and CDR2 are LNHDA and SQIVND (reference sequence). CDR3 DNA sequence: TGTGCCAGTAGGGTCGGGGAAACGACCGGGGAGCTGTTTTTT. Translated: CASRVGETTGELFF.

This clone was recorded only once. The rearrangement uses TRBV11-3 and TRBJ1-1; D is perhaps TRBD1 (5 bases). This CDR3 has 16 residues. Trimming took 3 bases from V and 1 from J, leaving 15 bases between them. CDR1 SGHNT and CDR2 YENEEA come from the germline V gene. In DNA, the CDR3 is TGTGCCAGCAGCTTTGCGATCGGGACTTCGAACACTGAAGCTTTCTTT. Amino acid sequence: CASSFAIGTSNTEAFF.